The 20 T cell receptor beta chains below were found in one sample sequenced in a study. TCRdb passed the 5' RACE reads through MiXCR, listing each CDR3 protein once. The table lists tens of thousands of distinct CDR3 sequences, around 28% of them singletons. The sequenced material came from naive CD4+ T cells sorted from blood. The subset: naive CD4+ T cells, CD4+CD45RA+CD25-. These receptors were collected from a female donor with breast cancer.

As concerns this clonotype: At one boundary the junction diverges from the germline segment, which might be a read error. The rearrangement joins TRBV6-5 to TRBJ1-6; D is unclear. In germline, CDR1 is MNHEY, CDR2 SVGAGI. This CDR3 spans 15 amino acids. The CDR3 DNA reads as TGTGCCGGCAGTTACTCGATGGGCTATAATTCACCCCTCCACTTT. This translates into CAGSYSMGYNSPLHF.

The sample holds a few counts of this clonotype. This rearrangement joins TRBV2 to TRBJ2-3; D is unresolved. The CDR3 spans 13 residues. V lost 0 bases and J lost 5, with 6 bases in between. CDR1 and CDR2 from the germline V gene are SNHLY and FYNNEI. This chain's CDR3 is CASSEAPIDTQYF. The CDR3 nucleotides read TGTGCCAGCAGTGAAGCGCCTATAGATACGCAGTATTTT.

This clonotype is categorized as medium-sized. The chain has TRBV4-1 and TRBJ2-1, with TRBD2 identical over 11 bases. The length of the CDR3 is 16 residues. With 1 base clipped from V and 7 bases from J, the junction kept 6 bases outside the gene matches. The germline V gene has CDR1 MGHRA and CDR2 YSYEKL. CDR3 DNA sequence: TGCGCCAGCAGCCAAGGTAGCGGGGGGGCCCGGAATGAGCAGTTCTTC. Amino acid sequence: CASSQGSGGARNEQFF.

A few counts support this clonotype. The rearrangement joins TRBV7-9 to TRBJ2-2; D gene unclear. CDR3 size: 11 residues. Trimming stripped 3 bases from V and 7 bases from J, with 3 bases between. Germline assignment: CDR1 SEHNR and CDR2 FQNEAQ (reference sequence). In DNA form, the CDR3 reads TGTGCCAGCAGCTTGAACGGGGAGCTGTTTTTT. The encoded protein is CASSLNGELFF.

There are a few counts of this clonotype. The DNA for the CDR3 is TGTGCCAGCAGCTCTCGGGTGAACACTGAAGCTTTCTTT. Translated: CASSSRVNTEAFF. V usage is TRBV11-2 and J usage is TRBJ1-1; D unresolved. CDR3 length: 13 residues. CDR1 and CDR2 from the germline V gene are SGHAT and FQNNGV. V lost 4 bases and J 0 bases, leaving 6 bases between the germline ends.

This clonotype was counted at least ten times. The DNA for the CDR3 is TGTGCCAGCAGCCCCTTACAGGGGGATGCAGATACGCAGTATTTT. Its translation is CASSPLQGDADTQYF. The rearrangement links TRBV4-2 to TRBJ2-3, with 8 bases lining up with TRBD1. CDR3 length: 15 residues. The junction had 7 bases not matched to a gene; V was cut back by 4 bases and J by 4 bases. CDR1 and CDR2 from the germline V gene are LGHNA and YNFKEQ.

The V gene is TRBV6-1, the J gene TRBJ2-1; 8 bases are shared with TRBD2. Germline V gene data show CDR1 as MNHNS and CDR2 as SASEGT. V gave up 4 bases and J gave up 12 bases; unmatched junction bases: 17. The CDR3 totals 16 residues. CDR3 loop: CASSVSAIYGREVQFF. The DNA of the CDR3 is TGTGCCAGCAGTGTTTCGGCCATTTACGGGAGGGAGGTGCAGTTCTTC.

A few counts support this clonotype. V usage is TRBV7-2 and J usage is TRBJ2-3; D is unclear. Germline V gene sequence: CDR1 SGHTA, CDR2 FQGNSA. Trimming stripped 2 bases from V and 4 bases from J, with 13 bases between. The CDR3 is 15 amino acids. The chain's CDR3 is CASSLLVGSSDTQYF. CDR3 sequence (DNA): TGTGCCAGCAGCTTATTGGTGGGCAGCTCAGATACGCAGTATTTT.

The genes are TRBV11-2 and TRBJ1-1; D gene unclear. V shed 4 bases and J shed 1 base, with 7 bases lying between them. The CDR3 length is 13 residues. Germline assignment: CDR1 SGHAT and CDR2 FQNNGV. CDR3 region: CASSWDKNTEAFF. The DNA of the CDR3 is TGTGCCAGCAGCTGGGATAAGAACACTGAAGCTTTCTTT.

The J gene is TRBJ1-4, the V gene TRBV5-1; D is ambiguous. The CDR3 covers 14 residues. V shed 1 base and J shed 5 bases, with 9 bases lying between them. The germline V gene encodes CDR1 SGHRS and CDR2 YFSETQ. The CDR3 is CASSLRGRNEKLFF. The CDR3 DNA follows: TGCGCCAGCAGCTTGCGGGGAAGAAATGAAAAACTGTTTTTT.

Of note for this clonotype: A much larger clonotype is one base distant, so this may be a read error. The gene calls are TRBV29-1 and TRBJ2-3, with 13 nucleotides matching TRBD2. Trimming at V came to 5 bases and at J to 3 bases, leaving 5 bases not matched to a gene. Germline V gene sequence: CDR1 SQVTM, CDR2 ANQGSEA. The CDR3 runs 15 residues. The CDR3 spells CSVTRTSGGTDTQYF. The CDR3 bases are TGCAGCGTTACCAGGACTAGCGGGGGAACAGATACGCAGTATTTT.

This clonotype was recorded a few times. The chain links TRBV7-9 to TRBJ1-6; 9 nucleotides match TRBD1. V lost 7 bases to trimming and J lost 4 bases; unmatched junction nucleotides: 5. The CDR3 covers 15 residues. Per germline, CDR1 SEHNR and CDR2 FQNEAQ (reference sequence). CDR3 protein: CASTLQGAYNSPLHF. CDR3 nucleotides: TGTGCCAGCACCCTACAGGGGGCTTATAATTCACCCCTCCACTTT. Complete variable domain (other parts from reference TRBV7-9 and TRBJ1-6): DTGVSQNPRHKITKRGQNVTFRCDPISEHNRLYWYRQTLGQGPEFLTYFQNEAQLEKSRLLSDRFSAERPKGSFSTLEIQRTEQGDSAMYLCASTLQGAYNSPLHFGNGTRLTVT.

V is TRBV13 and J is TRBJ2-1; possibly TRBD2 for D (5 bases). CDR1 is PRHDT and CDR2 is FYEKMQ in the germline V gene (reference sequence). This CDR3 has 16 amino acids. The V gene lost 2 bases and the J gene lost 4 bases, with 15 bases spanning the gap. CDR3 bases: TGTGCCAGCAGCTTAAGAGGACTCGGGATTTACAATGAGCAGTTCTTC. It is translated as CASSLRGLGIYNEQFF.

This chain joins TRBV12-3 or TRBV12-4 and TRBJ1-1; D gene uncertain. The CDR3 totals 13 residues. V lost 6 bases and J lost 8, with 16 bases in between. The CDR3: CASSYSRQTEAFF. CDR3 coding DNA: TGTGCCAGCAGCTACTCCCGGCAAACAGAAGCTTTCTTT.

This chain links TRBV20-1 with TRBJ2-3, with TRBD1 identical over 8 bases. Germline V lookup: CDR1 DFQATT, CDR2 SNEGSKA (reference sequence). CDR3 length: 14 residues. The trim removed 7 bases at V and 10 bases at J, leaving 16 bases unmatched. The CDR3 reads CSGLGQGRPPAQYF. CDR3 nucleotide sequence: TGCAGTGGCCTAGGACAGGGAAGGCCCCCGGCGCAGTATTTT.

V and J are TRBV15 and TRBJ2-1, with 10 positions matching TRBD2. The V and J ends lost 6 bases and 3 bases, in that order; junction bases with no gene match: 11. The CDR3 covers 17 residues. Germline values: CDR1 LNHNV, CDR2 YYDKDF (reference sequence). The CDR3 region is CATRVSSGRSVYNEQFF. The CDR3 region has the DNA TGTGCCACCAGGGTTTCTAGCGGGAGAAGTGTCTACAATGAGCAGTTCTTC.

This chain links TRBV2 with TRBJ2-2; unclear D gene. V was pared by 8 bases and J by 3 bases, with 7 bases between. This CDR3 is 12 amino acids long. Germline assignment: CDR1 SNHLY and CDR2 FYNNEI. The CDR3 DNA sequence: TGTGCCAGCGGGTTAGACACCGGGGAGCTGTTTTTT. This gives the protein CASGLDTGELFF.

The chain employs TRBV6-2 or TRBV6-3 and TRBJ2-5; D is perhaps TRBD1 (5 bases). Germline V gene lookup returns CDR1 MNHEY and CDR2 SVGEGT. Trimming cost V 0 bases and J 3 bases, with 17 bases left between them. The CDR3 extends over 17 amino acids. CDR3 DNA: TGTGCCAGCAGTTACTCGAAGGTCAACAGGAACAAAGAGACCCAGTACTTC. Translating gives CASSYSKVNRNKETQYF.

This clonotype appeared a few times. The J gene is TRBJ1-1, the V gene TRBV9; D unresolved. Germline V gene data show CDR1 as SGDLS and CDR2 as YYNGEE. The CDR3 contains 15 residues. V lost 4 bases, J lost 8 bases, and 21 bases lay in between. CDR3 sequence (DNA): TGTGCCAGCAGCCCCCACGGCTACGGATCGGACGAAGCTTTCTTT. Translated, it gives CASSPHGYGSDEAFF.

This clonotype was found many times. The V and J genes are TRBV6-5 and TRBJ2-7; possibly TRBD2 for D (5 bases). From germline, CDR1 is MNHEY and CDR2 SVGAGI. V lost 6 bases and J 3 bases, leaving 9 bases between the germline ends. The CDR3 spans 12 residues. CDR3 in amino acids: CASRRDNYEQYF. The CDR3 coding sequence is TGTGCCAGCAGGAGGGATAACTACGAGCAGTACTTC.